One sample yielded the 23 T cell receptor beta chains listed below, sequenced in a study of beta chain features in type 1 diabetes. For these receptors, no antigen is known. Reverse transcribing all isolated RNA meant expressed TCRB transcripts were sequenced. The repertoire was sequenced with immunoSEQ multiplex PCR; TCRdb's copy has only in-frame clones and lacks some. The sample comprises 40,000 or so clones, over 60% of which are singletons, and about 2.1% rests with the top ten. General study results and limits: Moderately but significantly shorter TCRB CDR3s were found in Type 1 diabetes patients in all four CD4+ subsets.

The sample taken for sequencing was Tregs from blood. Receptors were obtained from a young woman with type 1 diabetes.

The gene calls are TRBV4-1 and TRBJ2-5; 7 nucleotides agree with TRBD1. In germline, CDR1 is MGHRA, CDR2 YSYEKL. The CDR3 length is 14 residues. The ends lost 5 bases at V and 1 base at J; junction bases unmatched: 4. The CDR3 nucleotides read TGCGCCAGCAGCACCCGGGACAGCCAAGAGACCCAGTACTTC. Protein sequence: CASSTRDSQETQYF.

A single count supports this clone. V gene TRBV10-3 combines with J gene TRBJ2-2; TRBD1 might be the D (5 bases). The CDR3 is 14 residues long. The germline CDR1 and CDR2 sequences are ENHRY and SYGVKD. The ends were cut back, 7 bases at V and 2 bases at J, with 11 bases in the middle. CDR3 protein: CAIKGQRNTGELFF. The CDR3 DNA sequence: TGTGCCATCAAGGGGCAGAGAAACACCGGGGAGCTGTTTTTT.

J is TRBJ2-3 and V is TRBV6-5; D may be TRBD2 (6 bases). CDR1 is MNHEY, CDR2 SVGAGI, per germline. This CDR3 is built from 13 residues. V lost 6 bases to trimming and J lost 6 bases, with 13 bases between them. The CDR3 loop reads CASRVSGADTQYF. The CDR3 region has the DNA TGTGCCAGCAGGGTTTCGGGAGCCGATACGCAGTATTTT.

Comment on this clone: A junction end diverges from the germline sequence, so it may reflect a read error. Other nucleotide sequences from this sample produce the same CDR3. The chain combines TRBV15 with TRBJ1-4, with a weak D call TRBD1 (5 bases). This CDR3 comprises 15 residues. Germline V CDR1 and CDR2: LNHNV, YYDKDF (reference sequence). The CDR3 sequence: CATSRETAPGEKLFF. In DNA, the CDR3 is TGCGCCACCAGCAGAGAAACAGCCCCAGGGGAAAAACTGTTTTTT.

The chain carries TRBV7-2 and TRBJ2-1, with D uncertain. Germline V CDR1 and CDR2: SGHTA, FQGNSA. CDR3 size: 15 residues. Trimming stripped 1 base from V and 0 bases from J, with 7 bases between. CDR3 bases: TGTGCCAGCAGCTTAGGGAGTTTCTCCTACAATGAGCAGTTCTTC. Its protein product is CASSLGSFSYNEQFF.

The chain couples TRBV7-2 to TRBJ1-2; 7 bases are a match to TRBD1. The CDR3 is 13 amino acids. CDR1 is SGHTA, CDR2 FQGNSA, per germline. J lost 4 bases, V lost 5 bases, and 4 bases had no gene match. In DNA form, the CDR3 reads TGTGCCAGCAGCCCGGGACAGCCCTATGGCTACACCTTC. It yields the protein CASSPGQPYGYTF.

The J gene is TRBJ1-5, the V gene TRBV6-1, with D possibly being TRBD1 (6 bases). In germline, CDR1 is MNHNS, CDR2 SASEGT. V lost 7 bases and J lost 0, with 13 bases in between. The CDR3 is 15 amino acids. The CDR3 region has the DNA TGTGCCAGCACCGGACAGTTTTATAGCAATCAGCCCCAGCATTTT. Protein product: CASTGQFYSNQPQHF.

The gene calls are TRBV18 and TRBJ2-1; unclear D gene. This CDR3 has 14 residues. The V end was cut by 0 bases, the J end by 3 bases, with 6 bases between. The germline CDR1 and CDR2 sequences are KGHSH and LQKENI. CDR3 loop: CASSPPSVYNEQFF. CDR3 nucleotide sequence: TGTGCCAGCTCACCACCAAGCGTCTACAATGAGCAGTTCTTC.

The chain couples TRBV29-1 to TRBJ2-2; a possible D gene is TRBD1 (5 bases). Germline V gives CDR1 SQVTM, CDR2 ANQGSEA. Trimming took 7 bases from V and 5 from J, leaving 11 bases between them. This CDR3 contains 12 residues. CDR3 sequence: CSARQNTGELFF. In DNA form, the CDR3 reads TGCAGCGCCCGACAGAATACCGGGGAGCTGTTTTTT.

V is TRBV19 and J is TRBJ2-3; TRBD1 aligns across 10 bases. The CDR3 has 14 residues. Germline-derived CDR1 and CDR2 are LNHDA and SQIVND (reference sequence). Losses at the gene ends were 9 bases for V and 4 bases for J; bases not matched to a gene: 7. The DNA for the CDR3 is TGTGCCAGCCGGGACAGGGGCGTTTCAGATACGCAGTATTTT. Its protein is CASRDRGVSDTQYF.

The V call is TRBV29-1, the J call TRBJ2-7; the D gene is possibly TRBD1 (6 bases). The CDR3 loop spans 14 amino acids. Trimming cost V 7 bases and J 0 bases, with 16 bases left between them. CDR1 is SQVTM and CDR2 is ANQGSEA in the germline V gene. The chain's CDR3 is CSAKRQESSYEQYF. For the CDR3, the DNA is TGCAGCGCCAAACGACAGGAGAGCTCCTACGAGCAGTACTTC.

The chain uses TRBV18 and TRBJ2-2, with 9 bases identical to TRBD1. Germline trimming cut 3 bases from V and 6 bases from J; bases unmatched to any gene: 14. The CDR3 runs 18 residues. Germline CDR1 KGHSH, CDR2 LQKENI. This CDR3 reads CASSPRPEGTGSPGELFF. The CDR3 DNA sequence: TGTGCCAGCTCACCGCGTCCTGAGGGGACAGGGTCCCCCGGGGAGCTGTTTTTT.

This sequence joins TRBV4-3 and TRBJ1-1, with D possibly being TRBD1 (6 bases). The CDR3 contains 19 residues. Germline values: CDR1 LGHNA, CDR2 YSLEER. V was pared by 1 base and J by 1 base, with 22 bases between. CDR3 loop: CASSQGFWGGLIRNTEAFF. DNA for the CDR3: TGCGCCAGCAGCCAAGGTTTCTGGGGGGGGCTAATCCGGAACACTGAAGCTTTCTTT.

The rearrangement joins TRBV5-1 to TRBJ2-7, with 7 bases aligning to TRBD1. CDR1 is SGHRS, CDR2 YFSETQ, per germline. The V and J ends lost 4 bases and 3 bases, in that order; junction bases with no gene match: 7. The CDR3 totals 14 residues. The CDR3 reads CASSAGTEGYEQYF. The CDR3, as DNA: TGCGCCAGCAGCGCCGGGACAGAAGGCTACGAGCAGTACTTC. Variable domain in full (rest from reference TRBV5-1 and TRBJ2-7): KAGVTQTPRYLIKTRGQQVTLSCSPISGHRSVSWYQQTPGQGLQFLFEYFSETQRNKGNFPGRFSGRQFSNSRSEMNVSTLELGDSALYLCASSAGTEGYEQYFGPGTRLTVT.

This clone showed up just a few times. The chain carries TRBV5-4 and TRBJ2-3, with TRBD1 identical over 7 bases. CDR3 size: 14 residues. Trimming removed 4 bases from V and 2 bases from J; junction bases left unmatched: 4. The germline gives CDR1 SGHNT, CDR2 YYREEE (reference sequence). CDR3 coding DNA: TGTGCCAGCAGCGGGGACAGTAACACAGATACGCAGTATTTT. It yields the protein CASSGDSNTDTQYF.

The gene calls are TRBV7-8 and TRBJ2-2; possible D gene TRBD2, 5 bases. This CDR3 is built from 12 residues. Trimming shortened V by 0 bases and J by 10 bases, and 6 bases separated the two germline ends. From germline, CDR1 is SGHVS and CDR2 FQNEAQ. The CDR3 is CASSLAGKELFF. For the CDR3, the DNA is TGTGCCAGCAGCTTAGCCGGGAAGGAGCTGTTTTTT.

This clone came up a few times. The rearrangement uses TRBV28 and TRBJ2-7; 10 nucleotides match TRBD2. Germline V gene lookup returns CDR1 MDHEN and CDR2 SYDVKM. The V gene end was trimmed by 3 bases and the J gene end by 2 bases; junction bases not matched to a gene: 1. This CDR3 comprises 14 residues. Written as DNA, the CDR3 is TGTGCCAGCAGTTTGCTAGCGGGAGCCTACGAGCAGTACTTC. This gives the protein CASSLLAGAYEQYF.

J is TRBJ2-1 and V is TRBV29-1, with 10 bases fitting TRBD2. The CDR3 length is 14 residues. Germline V gene lookup returns CDR1 SQVTM and CDR2 ANQGSEA. The V segment lost 6 bases and the J segment 2 bases; nucleotides outside the gene matches: 4. CDR3 bases: TGCAGCGTCCCTAGCGGGAGTGCCTACAATGAGCAGTTCTTC. Protein: CSVPSGSAYNEQFF.

The rearrangement links TRBV10-3 to TRBJ1-5; 7 bases are a match to TRBD1. The germline CDR1 and CDR2 sequences are ENHRY and SYGVKD. The CDR3 loop spans 15 amino acids. The trim removed 0 bases at V and 9 bases at J, leaving 8 bases unmatched. The CDR3 nucleotides are TGTGCCATCAGTGAGTCAGGGGGCCCCTATCGGCCCCAGCATTTT. As protein: CAISESGGPYRPQHF.

The chain joins TRBV5-1 to TRBJ2-1; TRBD2 aligns across 10 bases. The CDR3 runs 16 residues. Trimming took 0 bases from V and 4 from J; bases not matched to a gene: 4. The germline V gene has CDR1 SGHRS and CDR2 YFSETQ. The CDR3 protein is CASSLVGLAVYNEQFF. The CDR3 DNA reads TGCGCCAGCAGCTTGGTTGGACTAGCGGTTTACAATGAGCAGTTCTTC.

This chain uses TRBV5-1 with TRBJ2-7, with D possibly matching TRBD2 (6 bases). The V gene's germline CDR1 is SGHRS and CDR2 YFSETQ. V was shortened by 1 base and J by 1 base, with 12 bases between the two germline ends. The CDR3 totals 15 residues. The CDR3 spells CASSLWRGKSYEQYF. The CDR3 DNA follows: TGCGCCAGCAGCTTGTGGCGGGGAAAATCCTACGAGCAGTACTTC.

The V call is TRBV11-3, the J call TRBJ1-2; 8 nucleotides align to TRBD1. Per germline, CDR1 SGHNT and CDR2 YENEEA. The CDR3 covers 14 residues. With V trimmed by 7 bases and J by 8 bases, 12 bases remained unmatched. For the CDR3, the DNA is TGTGCCAGCACCTCGGGGCAGGGGGCGAGCGGCTACACCTTC. Amino acid sequence: CASTSGQGASGYTF.

The sample holds a few counts of this clone. The V gene is TRBV11-2, the J gene TRBJ2-1; 7 bases line up with TRBD2. This CDR3 has 17 residues. Germline CDR1 is SGHAT and CDR2 is FQNNGV. Germline trimming cut 4 bases from V and 7 bases from J; bases unmatched to any gene: 16. In nucleotides, the CDR3 is TGTGCCAGCAGCTCGACCGGCCGACTAGCCGTGGGAAATGAGCAGTTCTTC. It translates to CASSSTGRLAVGNEQFF.